This T cell receptor beta chain was documented in a study of T-cell reconstitution after alpha-beta-depleted transplantation in children. Unique molecular identifiers featured in how the TCRbeta library was prepared. One entry per CDR3 protein results from TCRdb running MiXCR on the PCR reads. This sample has about 400,000 distinct CDR3 sequences; roughly 21% occur once, and the top ten carry about 3.8%. This clonotype was seen more than once but under ten times. Trimming took off 0 bases at V and 2 bases at J, with 9 bases between the two ends. The CDR3 runs to 15 residues. Germline V gene sequence: CDR1 LNHNV, CDR2 YYDKDF (reference sequence).

This chain connects TRBV15 to TRBJ2-3; D remains unclear. Sequences were derived from PBMCs from the stem cell graft donor, sampled from the stem cell graft. This sequence was found in a human donor who donated a stem cell graft to a child with acute myeloid leukemia. CDR3 DNA sequence: TGTGCCACCAGCAGAGATCCTCACAACACAGATACGCAGTATTTT. Its protein is CATSRDPHNTDTQYF.